Below are 31 T cell receptor beta chains sequenced from a single sample in a study of shared clonotypes between healthy human individuals. Produced via immunoSEQ multiplex PCR; TCRdb's table is partial and in-frame only. The repertoire includes over a million clones, about 84% of them detected once, and 0.4% to 0.55% sits in the top ten. Sequences were obtained from memory CD4+ T cells from PBMCs. Subset reported: CD45RA-negative fraction. The receptors originated from a man aged 18 to 30 in good health. Some clones in this sample may be carry-over from other donors' samples.

This clone was seen just once. V and J are TRBV28 and TRBJ1-1; D is possibly TRBD1 (6 bases). CDR3 size: 14 residues. The germline gives CDR1 MDHEN, CDR2 SYDVKM. The germline V and J ends were trimmed by 3 bases and 5 bases, with 13 bases remaining between them. The CDR3 sequence: CASSFSTGRTEAFF. The CDR3 nucleotides are TGTGCCAGCAGTTTCTCCACAGGGAGAACTGAAGCTTTCTTT.

The CDR3 DNA reads TGTGCCAGCAGCCTTGGTCAATCACCTGGAAACACCATATATTTT. Protein sequence: CASSLGQSPGNTIYF. This chain connects TRBV2 to TRBJ1-3; the D is unclear. CDR3 size: 15 residues. Deletions cut 6 bases from V and 2 bases from J, with 14 bases between. The germline gives CDR1 SNHLY, CDR2 FYNNEI.

Many counts were recorded for this clone. At the DNA level, this CDR3 is encoded by other sequences in the same sample as well. CDR3 in amino acids: CASSTLQGVGTEAFF. The CDR3 nucleotides are TGTGCCAGCAGCACACTACAGGGGGTGGGCACTGAAGCTTTCTTT. The chain has TRBV11-2 and TRBJ1-1, with 8 bases that match TRBD1. Trimming removed 5 bases from V and 4 bases from J; junction bases left unmatched: 9. Germline V gene lookup returns CDR1 SGHAT and CDR2 FQNNGV. The CDR3 totals 15 residues.

Turning to this clone: Additional DNA sequences in this sample encode the identical CDR3. The chain carries TRBV28 and TRBJ2-5, with D possibly being TRBD2 (5 bases). This CDR3 comprises 13 residues. V shed 3 bases and J shed 5 bases, with 10 bases lying between them. Germline CDR1 and CDR2: MDHEN and SYDVKM. This CDR3 reads CASSFGVLETQYF. Written as DNA, the CDR3 is TGTGCCAGCAGTTTCGGGGTACTGGAGACCCAGTACTTC.

The J gene is TRBJ2-7, the V gene TRBV11-2; D perhaps matches TRBD2 (6 bases). The V gene lost 5 bases and the J gene lost 5 bases, with 16 bases spanning the gap. The CDR3 has 14 amino acids. In germline, CDR1 is SGHAT, CDR2 FQNNGV. The CDR3 loop is CASSPQSGGNEQYF. As DNA, the CDR3 is TGTGCCAGCAGCCCTCAAAGTGGGGGGAACGAGCAGTACTTC.

This clone was seen just once. The V call is TRBV7-2, the J call TRBJ2-7; D call uncertain. V lost 2 bases and J lost 6, with 11 bases in between. CDR3 length equals 13 residues. CDR1 SGHTA and CDR2 FQGNSA come from the germline V gene. The CDR3 bases are TGTGCCAGCAGCTTAACAAGGGATGTCGAGCAGTACTTC. Translating gives CASSLTRDVEQYF.

The rearrangement joins TRBV5-1 to TRBJ1-1; unclear D gene. V lost 2 bases and J 3 bases, leaving 5 bases between the germline ends. CDR1 and CDR2 from the germline V gene are SGHRS and YFSETQ. This CDR3 region has 12 residues. For the CDR3, the DNA is TGCGCCAGCAGCTTAAGTGACACTGAAGCTTTCTTT. Amino acids: CASSLSDTEAFF.

This chain uses TRBV7-8 with TRBJ2-7, with D tentatively TRBD2 (6 bases). Germline CDR1 SGHVS, CDR2 FQNEAQ. The CDR3 is made up of 17 amino acids. The V gene lost 0 bases and the J gene lost 2 bases, with 17 bases spanning the gap. CDR3 region: CASSLAFPSASTYEQYF. CDR3 sequence (DNA): TGTGCCAGCAGCTTAGCGTTCCCTAGCGCCTCAACCTACGAGCAGTACTTC.

V gene TRBV27 combines with J gene TRBJ2-7; TRBD2 matches 13 bases. The CDR3 covers 17 residues. J gave up 4 bases and V 6 bases, and 12 bases lay outside the gene matches. The germline CDR1 and CDR2 sequences are MNHEY and SMNVEV (reference sequence). Written as DNA, the CDR3 is TGTGCCAGCAGCCTTAGAGTGTCGGGACTAGCGGGATACGAGCAGTACTTC. Its translation is CASSLRVSGLAGYEQYF.

This clone was found once. This chain connects TRBV7-9 to TRBJ1-1, with D unresolved. The CDR3 runs 11 residues. Germline assignment: CDR1 SEHNR and CDR2 FQNEAQ (reference sequence). V lost 2 bases and J 3 bases, leaving 1 base between the germline ends. The CDR3 coding sequence is TGTGCCAGCAGCTTATACACTGAAGCTTTCTTT. Protein: CASSLYTEAFF.

V and J are TRBV7-3 and TRBJ2-3, with TRBD2 matching 9 bases. CDR3 size: 14 residues. The ends lost 4 bases at V and 10 bases at J; junction bases unmatched: 9. The germline V gene has CDR1 SGHTA and CDR2 FQGTGA. The CDR3 bases are TGTGCCAGCAGCTCGGGACTAGCTGGGGAGGCGCAGTATTTT. It specifies CASSSGLAGEAQYF. The full variable domain, in which reference TRBV7-3 and TRBJ2-3 provide the parts outside the CDR3, is GAGVSQTPSNKVTEKGKYVELRCDPISGHTALYWYRQSLGQGPEFLIYFQGTGAADDSGLPNDRFFAVRPEGSVSTLKIQRTERGDSAVYLCASSSGLAGEAQYFGPGTRLTVL.

The chain couples TRBV18 to TRBJ1-4, with D maybe TRBD1 (6 bases). Trimming shortened V by 5 bases and J by 3 bases, and 10 bases separated the two germline ends. The germline V gene encodes CDR1 KGHSH and CDR2 LQKENI. This CDR3 spans 14 amino acids. CDR3 DNA: TGTGCCAGCTCAAGGGGGGACCCTAATGAAAAACTGTTTTTT. Translating gives CASSRGDPNEKLFF.

This rearrangement joins TRBV4-3 to TRBJ2-1; unclear D gene. CDR1 and CDR2 (germline): LGHNA, YSLEER. The CDR3 is 14 amino acids. Trimming took 3 bases from V and 8 from J, leaving 14 bases between them. CDR3 coding DNA: TGCGCCAGCAGCCAGGGTGCTAGGGTTTATGAGCAGTTCTTC. It encodes CASSQGARVYEQFF.

This rearrangement joins TRBV6-6 to TRBJ2-7, with no clear D. Trimming took off 2 bases at V and 1 base at J, with 9 bases between the two ends. Germline CDR1 MNHNY, CDR2 SVGAGI (reference sequence). This CDR3 region has 14 residues. The CDR3 bases are TGTGCCAGCAGTTACCCCGGTACTTCCTACGAGCAGTACTTC. Translating it yields CASSYPGTSYEQYF.

As for this clone: Different DNA sequences within this sample yield the same CDR3. The chain combines TRBV28 with TRBJ1-1; 7 nucleotides agree with TRBD1. The V and J ends lost 6 bases and 4 bases, in that order; junction bases with no gene match: 5. Germline V lookup: CDR1 MDHEN, CDR2 SYDVKM. The CDR3 contains 13 residues. The CDR3 DNA reads as TGTGCCAGCAGGAGACAGGGTGGCACTGAAGCTTTCTTT. This codes for CASRRQGGTEAFF.

This rearrangement joins TRBV5-6 to TRBJ2-1, with 9 bases matching TRBD1. The V gene end was trimmed by 1 base and the J gene end by 6 bases; junction bases not matched to a gene: 8. The V gene's germline CDR1 is SGHDT and CDR2 YYEEEE. The CDR3 is made up of 16 amino acids. CDR3 residues: CASSLMGQGVGNEQFF. The CDR3 coding sequence is TGTGCCAGCAGCTTGATGGGACAGGGCGTAGGCAATGAGCAGTTCTTC.

The chain is built from TRBV6-1 and TRBJ2-3; the D gene could be TRBD1 or TRBD2 (5 bases each). Germline loops: CDR1 MNHNS, CDR2 SASEGT. Trimming removed 2 bases from V and 9 bases from J, with 15 bases in between. This CDR3 has 14 amino acids. The CDR3 nucleotides read TGTGCCAGCAGTGAACTCTTGGGGACGGGGACGCAGTATTTT. The encoded protein is CASSELLGTGTQYF.

This chain links TRBV5-1 with TRBJ2-2, with 7 nucleotides matching TRBD2. J lost 2 bases, V lost 6 bases, and 10 bases had no gene match. From germline, CDR1 is SGHRS and CDR2 YFSETQ. The CDR3 covers 16 residues. The CDR3 coding sequence is TGCGCCAGCACCTTTATGGGAGGGGATAACACCGGGGAGCTGTTTTTT. Protein: CASTFMGGDNTGELFF.

CDR3 amino acids: CASRAGHSGNTIYF. The CDR3 DNA is TGTGCCAGTCGAGCAGGACACTCTGGAAACACCATATATTTT. The chain combines TRBV27 with TRBJ1-3; the D gene is possibly TRBD1 (5 bases). V lost 9 bases and J 0 bases, leaving 12 bases between the germline ends. This CDR3 has 14 residues. Germline-derived CDR1 and CDR2 are MNHEY and SMNVEV (reference sequence).

The genes are TRBV7-2 and TRBJ2-5; D not certain. CDR3 size: 15 residues. Germline loops: CDR1 SGHTA, CDR2 FQGNSA. V lost 5 bases, J lost 5 bases, and 18 bases lay in between. The CDR3 spells CASSRLSPPTETQYF. The DNA for the CDR3 is TGTGCCAGCAGCCGCCTCTCTCCGCCCACGGAGACCCAGTACTTC.

The chain recombines TRBV7-9 with TRBJ2-1, with 8 bases identical to TRBD2. CDR3 length equals 18 residues. The trim removed 4 bases at V and 4 bases at J, leaving 15 bases unmatched. Germline assignment: CDR1 SEHNR and CDR2 FQNEAQ (reference sequence). The CDR3 is CASSSTPGLDKKYNEQFF. CDR3 in DNA: TGTGCCAGCAGCTCAACTCCGGGACTAGACAAAAAGTACAATGAGCAGTTCTTC.

This chain links TRBV29-1 with TRBJ1-1; TRBD1 might be the D (6 bases). This CDR3 has 13 residues. Germline CDR1 is SQVTM and CDR2 is ANQGSEA. Trimming left V 6 bases short and J 0 bases short, with 11 bases between. Written as DNA, the CDR3 is TGCAGCGTGCGACAGGCATTGAACACTGAAGCTTTCTTT. Translated: CSVRQALNTEAFF.

This chain links TRBV6-6 with TRBJ2-2; 7 nucleotides agree with TRBD1. The CDR3 totals 14 residues. Losses at the gene ends were 6 bases for V and 4 bases for J; bases not matched to a gene: 5. Looked up from germline, CDR1 is MNHNY and CDR2 is SVGAGI (reference sequence). CDR3 DNA sequence: TGTGCCAGCAGGAGGACAGGACCCACCGGGGAGCTGTTTTTT. Protein: CASRRTGPTGELFF.

The chain links TRBV5-1 to TRBJ2-6, with D unclear. Germline V CDR1 and CDR2: SGHRS, YFSETQ. The V end was cut by 7 bases, the J end by 0 bases, with 11 bases between. The CDR3 sequence is 15 residues long. This chain's CDR3 is CASSQALSGANVLTF. The CDR3 nucleotides read TGCGCCAGCTCTCAGGCCCTCTCTGGGGCCAACGTCCTGACTTTC.

This clone was detected once. The V gene is TRBV29-1, the J gene TRBJ1-3, with 12 bases lining up with TRBD1. The J segment lost 4 bases and the V segment lost 3 bases, leaving 10 bases of the junction unmatched. The germline V gene has CDR1 SQVTM and CDR2 ANQGSEA. CDR3 length: 17 residues. The DNA of the CDR3 is TGCAGCGTTGACGCGGGACAGGGGGCGTCGGGAGGAAACACCATATATTTT. It specifies CSVDAGQGASGGNTIYF.

The chain uses TRBV11-2 and TRBJ1-4; tentative D call: TRBD1 (5 bases). CDR3 length equals 14 residues. Germline V lookup: CDR1 SGHAT, CDR2 FQNNGV. The V end was cut by 2 bases, the J end by 8 bases, with 12 bases between. The CDR3 DNA follows: TGTGCCAGCAGCTTATACCCAGGGCACGAAAAACTGTTTTTT. This codes for CASSLYPGHEKLFF.

The gene calls are TRBV15 and TRBJ2-2; maybe TRBD2 (6 bases). The germline V gene encodes CDR1 LNHNV and CDR2 YYDKDF (reference sequence). Trimming stripped 0 bases from V and 7 bases from J, with 15 bases between. The CDR3 is made up of 16 amino acids. The CDR3 DNA is TGTGCCACCAGCAGAGAAACGGGAGTAGTGGGCGGGGAGCTGTTTTTT. It yields the protein CATSRETGVVGGELFF.

This sequence joins TRBV5-1 and TRBJ2-2, with 15 bases fitting TRBD2. Trimming at V came to 4 bases and at J to 1 base, leaving 5 bases not matched to a gene. The CDR3 runs to 18 residues. In germline, CDR1 is SGHRS, CDR2 YFSETQ. CDR3 region: CASSLRTSGRGNTGELFF. For the CDR3, the DNA is TGCGCCAGCAGCCTACGGACTAGCGGGAGGGGGAACACCGGGGAGCTGTTTTTT.

This chain uses TRBV18 with TRBJ1-2; 7 nucleotides match TRBD1. V lost 3 bases, J lost 7 bases, and 11 bases stayed unmatched. Germline V gives CDR1 KGHSH, CDR2 LQKENI. The CDR3 extends over 15 amino acids. CDR3 in DNA: TGTGCCAGCTCACCCCCGACAGGGTCGGTGCTTGGCTACACCTTC. It is translated as CASSPPTGSVLGYTF.

The chain couples TRBV6-1 to TRBJ2-1; 13 nucleotides agree with TRBD2. CDR1 is MNHNS and CDR2 is SASEGT in the germline V gene. This CDR3 has 19 amino acids. V trimming: 4 bases; J trimming: 0 bases; junction bases outside the gene matches: 9. CDR3 residues: CASSGGTSGNGGSYNEQFF. CDR3 DNA sequence: TGTGCCAGCAGTGGAGGGACTAGCGGGAACGGAGGCTCCTACAATGAGCAGTTCTTC.

This chain links TRBV9 with TRBJ2-1; D gene ambiguous. Germline V gives CDR1 SGDLS, CDR2 YYNGEE. V lost 0 bases and J lost 10, with 5 bases in between. The CDR3 loop spans 11 amino acids. The CDR3 coding sequence is TGTGCCAGCAGCGTAGAGGGAGAGCAGTTCTTC. Its protein product is CASSVEGEQFF.